This T cell receptor beta chain was captured in a study of Ad26.COV2.S vaccination and SARS-CoV-2 variants. Study outcomes and limitations: Using TCR breadth and depth analyses may have led to underestimated total T cell responses. Reported post-vaccination CD8+ and CD4+ T cell responses to spike showed substantial breadth.

Method: immunoSEQ multiplex PCR; TCRdb's copy keeps in-frame clones and lacks some. The sample includes 180,000 or so clones, about 83% of them seen just once. Remarks on this clone: No antigen is known for it.

Germline CDR1 SNHLY, CDR2 FYNNEI. V dropped 6 bases and J dropped 8 bases, with 11 bases sitting between them. CDR3 length: 12 amino acids. This TCR was recovered from a human donor who had recovered from COVID-19. This chain joins TRBV2 and TRBJ2-1; D call uncertain. This sample comprised peripheral blood, obtained after recovery from COVID-19. The CDR3 DNA is TGTGCCAGCAGGGAGTTTGGGGATGAGCAGTTCTTC. Its translation: CASREFGDEQFF.